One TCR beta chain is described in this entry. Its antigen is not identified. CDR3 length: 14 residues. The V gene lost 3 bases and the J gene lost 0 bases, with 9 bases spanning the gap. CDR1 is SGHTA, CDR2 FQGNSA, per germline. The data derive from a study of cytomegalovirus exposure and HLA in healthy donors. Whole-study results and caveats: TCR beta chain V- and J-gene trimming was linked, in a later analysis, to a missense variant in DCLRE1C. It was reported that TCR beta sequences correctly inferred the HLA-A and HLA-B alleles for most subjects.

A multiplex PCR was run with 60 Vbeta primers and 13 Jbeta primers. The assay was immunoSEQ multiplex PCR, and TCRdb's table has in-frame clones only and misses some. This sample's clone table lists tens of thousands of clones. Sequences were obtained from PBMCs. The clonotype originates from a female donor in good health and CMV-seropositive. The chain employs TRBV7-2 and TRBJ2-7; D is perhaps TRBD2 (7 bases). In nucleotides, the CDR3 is TGTGCCAGCAGCTTTAGGGGGGGCTCCTACGAGCAGTACTTC. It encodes CASSFRGGSYEQYF.